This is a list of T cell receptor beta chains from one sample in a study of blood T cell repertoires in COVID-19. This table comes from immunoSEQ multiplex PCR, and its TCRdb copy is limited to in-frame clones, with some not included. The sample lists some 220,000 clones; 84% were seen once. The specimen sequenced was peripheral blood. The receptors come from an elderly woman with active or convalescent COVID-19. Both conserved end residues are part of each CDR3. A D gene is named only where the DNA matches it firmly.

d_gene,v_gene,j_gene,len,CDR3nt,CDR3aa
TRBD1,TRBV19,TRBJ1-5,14,TGTGCCAGTAGTGGGACAGGGGGGAGTCAGCCCCAGCATTTT,CASSGTGGSQPQHF
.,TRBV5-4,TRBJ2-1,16,TGTGCCAGCAGCTCCCGCGGAGGGGCCTCCTACAATGAGCAGTTCTTC,CASSSRGGASYNEQFF
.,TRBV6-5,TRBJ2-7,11,TGTGCCAGCACCCAAGGGCAGGGGACCTACTTC,CASTQGQGTYF
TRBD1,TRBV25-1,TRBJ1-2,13,TGTGCCAGCAGTGAATTCGACAGGGGTGGCTACACCTTC,CASSEFDRGGYTF
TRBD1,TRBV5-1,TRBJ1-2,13,TGCGCCAGCAGCTTACGACAGGGGGGCAGCTACACCTTC,CASSLRQGGSYTF
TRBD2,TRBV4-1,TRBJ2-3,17,TGCGCCAGCAGCCAAGGATCGAGCGGGGGGGCGTTGGATACGCAGTATTTT,CASSQGSSGGALDTQYF
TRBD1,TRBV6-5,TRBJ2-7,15,TGTGCCAGCAGTACCGATGGGGACAGGGACTACGAGCAGTACTTC,CASSTDGDRDYEQYF
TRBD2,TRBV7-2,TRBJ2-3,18,TGTGCCAGCAGCTTAGCAGGGGTAGCGGGACTTGTTACAGATACGCAGTATTTT,CASSLAGVAGLVTDTQYF
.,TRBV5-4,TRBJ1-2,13,TGTGCCAGCACCACAGACAGGACTTATGGCTACACCTTC,CASTTDRTYGYTF
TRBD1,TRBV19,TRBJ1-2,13,TGTGCCAGTAGTAGTACAGGGGGATTTGGCTACACCTTC,CASSSTGGFGYTF